The next 12 T cell receptor beta chains were all read from a single sample in a study of blood T cell repertoires in COVID-19. This table comes from immunoSEQ multiplex PCR, and its TCRdb copy is limited to in-frame clones, with some not included. The sample has some 200,000 clones, 82% seen once. Material for sequencing was PBMCs or T cells enriched from blood (not recorded which). All receptors derive from a man aged 40-55 years who had recovered from COVID-19.

The V call is TRBV7-2, the J call TRBJ1-4; D is unresolved. Germline-derived CDR1 and CDR2 are SGHTA and FQGNSA. Trimming took 2 bases from V and 8 from J, leaving 12 bases between them. The CDR3 runs 14 residues. CDR3 protein: CASSLSSWEEKLFF. CDR3 coding DNA: TGTGCCAGCAGCTTAAGCTCTTGGGAGGAAAAACTGTTTTTT.

CDR3 loop: CASSSKSGTRSEQFF. The CDR3 DNA follows: TGTGCCAGCAGTTCAAAGTCCGGGACTAGGAGTGAGCAGTTCTTC. The chain couples TRBV11-3 to TRBJ2-1, with TRBD2 identical over 8 bases. V was clipped by 6 bases and J by 9 bases; unmatched bases: 13. There are 15 residues in the CDR3. Germline V gene data show CDR1 as SGHNT and CDR2 as YENEEA.

The genes are TRBV5-1 and TRBJ2-5, with 10 bases fitting TRBD2. V was pared by 4 bases and J by 5 bases, with 11 bases of the junction left unmatched. The CDR3 runs to 16 residues. Germline CDR1 and CDR2: SGHRS and YFSETQ. CDR3 DNA: TGCGCCAGCAGCCGCCAAGGAGCGGGAGGGGCGGAGACCCAGTACTTC. Translated, it gives CASSRQGAGGAETQYF.

The chain links TRBV5-4 to TRBJ2-7, with TRBD2 matching 16 bases. The V gene end was trimmed by 2 bases and the J gene end by 6 bases; junction bases not matched to a gene: 8. The CDR3 runs 17 residues. Looked up from germline, CDR1 is SGHNT and CDR2 is YYREEE (reference sequence). The chain's CDR3 is CASSFGGTSGRALEQYV. The CDR3, as DNA: TGTGCCAGCAGCTTCGGAGGGACTAGCGGGAGGGCACTCGAGCAGTACGTC.

The J gene is TRBJ1-1, the V gene TRBV28; D is possibly TRBD1 (6 bases). V lost 6 bases and J lost 0, with 8 bases in between. The length of the CDR3 is 13 residues. The germline V gene encodes CDR1 MDHEN and CDR2 SYDVKM. CDR3 sequence reads: CASRQGLNTEAFF. The CDR3 DNA reads as TGTGCCAGCAGGCAGGGGCTGAACACTGAAGCTTTCTTT.

The V call is TRBV9, the J call TRBJ1-5, with D tentatively TRBD1 (5 bases). Germline V lookup: CDR1 SGDLS, CDR2 YYNGEE. CDR3 length equals 14 residues. V dropped 2 bases and J dropped 4 bases, with 10 bases sitting between them. The DNA of the CDR3 is TGTGCCAGCAGCGTTGGGGCGGGGAATCAGCCCCAGCATTTT. It is translated as CASSVGAGNQPQHF.

The chain joins TRBV4-3 to TRBJ1-2; tentative D call: TRBD1 (6 bases). V lost 2 bases and J lost 3, with 7 bases in between. The CDR3 covers 13 residues. Germline V gene data show CDR1 as LGHNA and CDR2 as YSLEER. CDR3 sequence reads: CASSQTGYYGYTF. In DNA, the CDR3 is TGCGCCAGCAGCCAAACAGGGTACTATGGCTACACCTTC.

The chain employs TRBV29-1 and TRBJ1-2, with 7 positions matching TRBD1. CDR3 length: 12 residues. The V gene's germline CDR1 is SQVTM and CDR2 ANQGSEA. J lost 5 bases, V lost 8 bases, and 8 bases had no gene match. The CDR3 sequence: CSTGTEPYGYTF. The CDR3 DNA follows: TGCAGCACCGGGACAGAACCTTATGGCTACACCTTC. The full variable domain, completed using reference TRBV29-1 and TRBJ1-2, is SAVISQKPSRDICQRGTSLTIQCQVDSQVTMMFWYRQQPGQSLTLIATANQGSEATYESGFVIDKFPISRPNLTFSTLTVSNMSPEDSSIYLCSTGTEPYGYTFGSGTRLTVV.

The gene calls are TRBV4-3 and TRBJ1-5; a weak D match, TRBD1 (5 bases). Trimming shortened V by 0 bases and J by 6 bases, and 12 bases separated the two germline ends. The CDR3 is 15 residues long. Germline loops: CDR1 LGHNA, CDR2 YSLEER. CDR3 sequence reads: CASSQDSGEAQPQHF. CDR3 DNA sequence: TGCGCCAGCAGCCAAGATTCGGGGGAGGCTCAGCCCCAGCATTTT.

V gene TRBV18 combines with J gene TRBJ1-1; possible D gene TRBD1, 6 bases. Trimming took off 4 bases at V and 1 base at J, with 13 bases between the two ends. The CDR3 consists of 15 residues. Germline-derived CDR1 and CDR2 are KGHSH and LQKENI. CDR3: CASSQAGTQNTEAFF. The CDR3 DNA sequence: TGTGCCAGCTCACAGGCCGGGACACAGAACACTGAAGCTTTCTTT.

The chain combines TRBV2 with TRBJ2-7, with D possibly TRBD2 on 6 matching bases. Per germline, CDR1 SNHLY and CDR2 FYNNEI. The CDR3 has 13 amino acids. V was cut by 6 bases and J by 7 bases, with 16 bases left in between. In DNA form, the CDR3 reads TGTGCCAGCAGGGAACTAGCCTTAGGGGAGCAGTACGTC. This codes for CASRELALGEQYV.

The rearrangement uses TRBV11-1 and TRBJ2-3, with a tentative D call TRBD2 (5 bases). Germline CDR1 SGHAT, CDR2 FQDESV (reference sequence). Trimming stripped 8 bases from V and 4 bases from J, with 10 bases between. CDR3 size: 12 residues. The CDR3 reads CASEARADTQYF. The CDR3 region has the DNA TGTGCCAGCGAGGCGAGGGCAGATACGCAGTATTTT.